This T cell receptor (beta chain) appears in the sequencing data of a study of cytomegalovirus exposure and HLA in healthy donors (dated 2017 in TCRdb). Turning to the overall study: According to an earlier analysis of several hundred of the donors, about 179 million T cells yielded 117 million unique TCR beta sequences and around 280 Gb of sequence data. An early release that covered about 600 HLA-typed donors contained around 300 gigabases of sequencing data and tens of millions of unique TCR sequences. The genetic ancestry cluster associated with self-reported Caucasian donors included 81% of the roughly 410 genotyped donors. The study aimed to test whether cataloging public T cell receptors could reveal signatures of past pathogen exposure. Using immunosequencing, the study profiled T cell repertoires from about 620 subjects and related those repertoires to cytomegalovirus serostatus. Along with the roughly 610-subject first cohort, a separate validation cohort of around 110 different subjects was used. The study combined high-throughput TCR immunosequencing, statistical association of individual TCRs with disease status, and machine learning to predict cytomegalovirus infection status. In a later analysis, previously published TCR beta repertoires from about 670 donors were re-analyzed and high-resolution HLA genotyping was added so that TCR occurrence patterns could be studied. The later analysis used no new phenotypic data to find candidate immune exposures, relying instead on TCR beta sequences and their occurrence across donors. An earlier analysis of approximately 640 of the donors applied high-throughput TCR beta sequencing to assess whether each TCR beta V gene segment acted as functional or pseudogenic. Donor age, sex, ethnicity and CMV serostatus were compiled alongside the repertoire data. Genome-wide SNP genotypes for about three fifths of the 666 donors were used in a later genetic analysis, which treated that subset as a discovery cohort. All discovery cohort repertoires had been generated on a single sequencing platform. Class I and class II HLA loci were covered by the typing at four-digit resolution. The number of donors typed differed by locus, with roughly 620-640 for A, B, C, DRB1 and DQB1, 522 for DQA1, over 600 for DPA1, and around 430 for DPB1. Four or five DR-DQ haplotypes were handled as single units for association and clustering, since linkage in the cohort was strong. Across approximately 420 genotyped donors of the cohort, an average of roughly 250,000 unique TCR beta nucleotide sequences per donor were sequenced, and approximately 17% of those sequences were non-productive. Broad study findings and their caveats: Three of the identified cytomegalovirus-associated TCR beta chains were confirmed in vitro to be specific for cytomegalovirus antigens. Because some donors lacked HLA typing at each locus, the association tests relied only on the typed subset. It was suggested by the authors that the approach could potentially be generalized to other disease states and immunological phenotypes. Across donors, most TCR sequences were observed very rarely, whereas some public TCRs were present in many individuals. In a later genetic analysis, fewer N-insertions in productive TCRs were reported among donors in an Asian-associated ancestry cluster than the approximately 630-donor mean. V-gene and J-gene trimming of TCR beta chains was associated with a missense DCLRE1C variant in a later genetic analysis, and the association was replicated in an independent cohort. A later analysis associated 15,000 to 20,000 TCR beta sequences with specific HLA alleles at a false discovery rate of 0.05. In this cohort, only TCR beta chains were sequenced, and detectable features were limited by the absence of alpha or paired-chain data. Because counts were too low, roughly 16 rarely observed V segments, including chromosome 9 orphons, were left out of the earlier analysis of 587 of the donors. According to a later analysis, parvovirus B19, influenza, CMV and Epstein-Barr virus appeared linked to several top co-occurrence clusters. A group of highly shared sequence variants was considered likely to be a technical artifact of the sequencing pipeline. Presence/absence analyses assumed roughly uniform sequencing depth across donors, an assumption that may not hold. The only immune exposure information available for the cohort was CMV serostatus. When HLA alleles, especially DR and DQ, strongly co-occurred, attributing TCR associations to individual alleles was difficult. In an earlier analysis of some 550 of the donors, most TCR beta V segments were observed in productive rearrangements about 90% or about 30% of the time, broadly matching IMGT annotations. Because the 87-base-pair reads could not distinguish some IMGT-functional V segments, including TRBV6-2 and TRBV6-3, those segments were excluded. A later analysis found that HLA-associated TCR beta chains were more clonally expanded and had lower generation probabilities than equally common non-associated chains. A total of 150 to 200 TCR beta chains were listed by the study as associated with cytomegalovirus. A further reported finding was that TCR beta sequences accurately predicted the HLA-A and HLA-B alleles for most subjects in the first cohort. In a later analysis, most CMV-associated TCR beta chains were found to appear HLA-restricted, with HLA associations seemingly driven largely by CMV exposure. The classifier was reported to diagnose cytomegalovirus status with high specificity and sensitivity in both the original and validation cohorts. Linkage disequilibrium might explain the correlated functional status among segregating V segments, but an unknown experimental factor could not be excluded. A later analysis found that TCR association rates varied across HLA loci, with DRB1 alleles showing the most associated TCRs and HLA-C alleles the fewest.

The cohort consisted of 600 or so healthy bone marrow donors. At the time of sampling, every cohort member was nominally healthy, though immune exposures that went unrecorded were likely present. The donor was CMV seronegative and belonged to the group of around 350 seronegative cohort members. A peripheral blood sample was provided by each donor, and peripheral blood mononuclear cells were used for TCR beta sequencing. Genomic DNA was extracted from the blood cell samples with the Qiagen DNeasy Blood Extraction Kit. CDR1 and CDR2, per the germline V gene, are SGHTA and FQGNSA. Germline trimming: 4 bases from V, 4 bases from J; junction bases outside gene matches: 12. Taken from cysteine to phenylalanine, the CDR3 has 16 residues. Of all the DNA, just the CDR3 is kept, 48 bases in frame from base 1. A note on this clone: Its antigen remains unidentified. Nothing much larger sits one base from this clone, and base qualities are not available.

The library was prepared using the immunoSEQ multiplex PCR assay. For the multiplex PCR, a mixture combining 60 forward primers for TCR Vbeta segments and 13 reverse primers for TCR Jbeta segments was used. A multiplex PCR assay on genomic DNA amplified the CDR3 region of rearranged TCR beta genes. The amplified TCR beta libraries were sequenced on the Illumina HiSeq System as 87-base-pair reads. Turning to the authors' computational methods: In a later analysis, around 80 million unique TCR beta chains were counted across the approximately 640 repertoires, and roughly 11 million of these chains were shared by at least two donors. To remove PCR and sequencing errors, raw reads were error-corrected and collapsed into unique sequences using a nearest-neighbor algorithm that merged closely related sequences. Alignment of CDR3 sequences to IMGT reference sequences was used to assign V, D and J gene segments. For a sequence to be retained, at least a six-nucleotide match to both a V gene segment and a J gene segment was required. A rearrangement counted as productive if the CDR3 had no stop codons and remained in frame with V and J, and every other rearrangement counted as non-productive. CDR3 was defined by IMGT convention, running from the second conserved V-encoded cysteine to the conserved J-encoded phenylalanine. The earlier analysis of some 540 of the donors excluded any sequence lacking an unambiguous match to a single V gene segment. In an earlier analysis of 500 to 750 of the donors, V segments were called functional above 56.7% productive rearrangements and were called segregating when the between-donor standard deviation exceeded 5%. A statistical classification framework was built for diagnosing cytomegalovirus status from the catalog of TCR beta chain sequences. V and J gene assignment, in a later analysis, came from comparing TCR nucleotide sequences with IMGT/GENE-DB human TR gene sequences. Using the TCRdist pipeline, a later analysis assigned CDR3 sequences along with most-parsimonious VDJ recombination scenarios. A later analysis defined each TCR beta chain by its CDR3 amino acid sequence plus V-gene family, and excluded reads lacking a unique V-gene family. In a later analysis, fewer than 650 highly shared, low-generation-probability nucleotide sequences were removed to address suspected cross-contamination and a sequencing artifact. In a later analysis, a clonal expansion index was calculated for each public chain from normalized within-repertoire ranks of inferred template counts. In a later analysis, generation probabilities were computed using a VDJ recombination model fitted to out-of-frame rearrangements, and the results were checked against IGoR. Hypergeometric tests were used in a later analysis to score TCR-TCR, TCR-HLA and TCR-CMV co-occurrence, with a repertoire-size bias correction applied to the TCR pairs. False discovery rates were estimated in a later analysis by permuting HLA or CMV assignments 20 times. In a later analysis, co-occurring TCRs were grouped using DBSCAN, and TCRdist sequence similarity was added for clustering within HLA-allele-positive subsets. For co-occurrence clustering, repertoires with fewer than 30,000 or more than 120,000 public chains were excluded, along with about five repertoires with anomalous nucleotide sharing. The immuneACCESS repertoire file appears here via TCRdb, limited to in-frame rearrangements. These files lack a portion of the clones; in checked studies, under half of the deficit traces to unresolved V genes, and the cause of the others is not known. V, J and clone size derive from that table, while D and trimming were established from the DNA sequence. The sample table lists roughly 200,000 clones, approximately 70% of them with a count of one. The ten largest account for less than 2% of the sample.

In this chain, TRBV7-2 is recombined with TRBJ1-2; 7 middle bases align to TRBD1. The TCR sequence derives from a woman aged 30 to 39 in good health and CMV-seronegative. Specimen: PBMCs. The bases read TGTGCCAGCAGCTCCGATCTTCAACAGGGGACCTATGGCTACACCTTC. It translates to CASSSDLQQGTYGYTF.